This record covers a single T cell receptor (beta chain). The V gene lost 4 bases and the J gene lost 3 bases, with 8 bases spanning the gap. The CDR3 is 13 amino acids. Germline V gene data show CDR1 as MGHRA and CDR2 as YSYEKL. The record originates from a study of OX40 agonist ivuxolimab in advanced cancers. Sequencing used immunoSEQ multiplex PCR; TCRdb keeps in-frame clones, though not all of them. The sample lists roughly 58,000 clones; roughly 89% were seen once. This clonotype originated in an adult with an advanced solid tumor such as melanoma, head and neck, liver or kidney cancer. The rearrangement links TRBV4-1 to TRBJ2-3, with unresolved D. The sequencing here drew on CD4+ or CD8+ T cells sorted from blood, taken in a trial of the OX40 agonist ivuxolimab. CDR3 residues: CASSPERTDTQYF. The CDR3 nucleotides read TGCGCCAGCAGCCCCGAGAGGACAGATACGCAGTATTTT.